The clone carrying this TCR beta chain was seen a few times. Its antigen remains unidentified. Clones were sequenced by immunoSEQ multiplex PCR, and TCRdb holds only the in-frame ones, with some missing. In the table there are some 70,000 clones, 79% of which are singletons. The record originates from a study of radiotherapy plus CTLA-4 blockade in lung cancer. Study-wide findings and caveats: Radiotherapy plus ipilimumab was followed by expansion in blood of tumor-derived TCR clones. Early shifts in blood T cell clones, with interferon-beta, reportedly predicted response best.

V shed 2 bases, J shed 6 bases, and the junction held 7 bases outside the gene matches. The CDR3 contains 15 residues. Germline V gene data show CDR1 as LGHNA and CDR2 as YSLEER. The rearrangement links TRBV4-3 to TRBJ1-2, with 9 bases lining up with TRBD1. The sequence derives from a human donor with non-small cell lung cancer who had a complete response to radiotherapy plus ipilimumab. The source was peripheral blood, collected from a patient treated with radiotherapy plus ipilimumab. CDR3: CASSQPGQGMDGYTF. The CDR3, as DNA: TGCGCCAGCAGCCAACCGGGACAGGGAATGGATGGCTACACCTTC.